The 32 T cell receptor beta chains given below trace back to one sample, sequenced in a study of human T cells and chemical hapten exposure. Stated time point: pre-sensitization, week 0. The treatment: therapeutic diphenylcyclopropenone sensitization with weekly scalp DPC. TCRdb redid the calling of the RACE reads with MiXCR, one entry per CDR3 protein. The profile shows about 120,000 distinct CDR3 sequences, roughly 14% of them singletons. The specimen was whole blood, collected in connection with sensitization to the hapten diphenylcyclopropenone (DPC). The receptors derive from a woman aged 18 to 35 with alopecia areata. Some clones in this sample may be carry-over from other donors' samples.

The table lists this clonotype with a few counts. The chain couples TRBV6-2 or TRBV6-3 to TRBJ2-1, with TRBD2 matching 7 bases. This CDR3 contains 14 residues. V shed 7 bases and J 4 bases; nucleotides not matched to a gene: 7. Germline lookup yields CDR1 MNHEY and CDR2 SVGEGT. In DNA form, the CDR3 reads TGTGCCAGCACCCTAATCGGGGGGTACAATGAGCAGTTCTTC. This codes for CASTLIGGYNEQFF.

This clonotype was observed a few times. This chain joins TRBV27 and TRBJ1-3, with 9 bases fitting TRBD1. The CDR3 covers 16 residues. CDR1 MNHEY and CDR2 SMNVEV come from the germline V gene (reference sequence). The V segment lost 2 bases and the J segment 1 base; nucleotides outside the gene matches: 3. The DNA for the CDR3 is TGTGCCAGCAGTTTAACCGGGACAGGGTCTGGAAACACCATATATTTT. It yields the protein CASSLTGTGSGNTIYF.

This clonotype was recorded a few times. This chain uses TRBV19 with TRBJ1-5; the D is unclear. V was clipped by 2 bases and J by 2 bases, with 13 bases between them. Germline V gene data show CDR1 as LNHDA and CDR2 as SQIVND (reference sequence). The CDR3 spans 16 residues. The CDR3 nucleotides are TGTGCCAGTAGTATAAAACCCCTAAGAGGCAATCAGCCCCAGCATTTT. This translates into CASSIKPLRGNQPQHF.

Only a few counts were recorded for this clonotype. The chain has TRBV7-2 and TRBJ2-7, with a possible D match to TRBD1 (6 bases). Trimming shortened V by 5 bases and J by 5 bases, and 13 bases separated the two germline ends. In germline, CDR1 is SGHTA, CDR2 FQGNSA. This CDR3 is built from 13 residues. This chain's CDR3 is CASSHNRVDEQYF. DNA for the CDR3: TGTGCCAGCAGCCACAACAGGGTAGACGAGCAGTACTTC.

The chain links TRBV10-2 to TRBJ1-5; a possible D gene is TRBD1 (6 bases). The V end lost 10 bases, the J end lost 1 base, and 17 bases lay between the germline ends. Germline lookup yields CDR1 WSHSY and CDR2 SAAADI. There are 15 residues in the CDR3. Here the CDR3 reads CATARGAQSNQPQHF. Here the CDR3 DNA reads TGCGCCACCGCGAGGGGGGCGCAGAGCAATCAGCCCCAGCATTTT.

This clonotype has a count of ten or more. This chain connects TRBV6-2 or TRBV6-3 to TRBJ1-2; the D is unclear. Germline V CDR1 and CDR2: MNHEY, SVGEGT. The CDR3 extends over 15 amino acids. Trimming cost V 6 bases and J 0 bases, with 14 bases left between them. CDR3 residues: CASRDQDGANYGYTF. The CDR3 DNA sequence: TGTGCCAGCAGGGACCAGGACGGAGCTAACTATGGCTACACCTTC.

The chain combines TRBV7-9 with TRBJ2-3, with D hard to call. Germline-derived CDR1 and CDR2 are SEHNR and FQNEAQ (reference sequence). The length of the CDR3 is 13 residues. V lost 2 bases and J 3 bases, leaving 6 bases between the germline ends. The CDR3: CASSLLPTDTQYF. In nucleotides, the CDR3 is TGTGCCAGCAGCTTACTTCCAACAGATACGCAGTATTTT.

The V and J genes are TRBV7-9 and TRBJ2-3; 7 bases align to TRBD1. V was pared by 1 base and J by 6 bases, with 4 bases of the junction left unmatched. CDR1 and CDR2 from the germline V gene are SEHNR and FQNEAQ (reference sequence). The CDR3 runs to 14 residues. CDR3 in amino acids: CASSLEGQADTQYF. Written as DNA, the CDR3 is TGTGCCAGCAGCTTAGAAGGACAGGCGGATACGCAGTATTTT. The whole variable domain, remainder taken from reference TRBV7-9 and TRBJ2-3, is DTGVSQNPRHKITKRGQNVTFRCDPISEHNRLYWYRQTLGQGPEFLTYFQNEAQLEKSRLLSDRFSAERPKGSFSTLEIQRTEQGDSAMYLCASSLEGQADTQYFGPGTRLTVL.

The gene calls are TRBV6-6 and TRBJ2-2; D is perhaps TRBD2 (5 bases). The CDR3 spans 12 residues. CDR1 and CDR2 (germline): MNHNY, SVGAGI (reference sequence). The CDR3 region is CVISGYTGELFF. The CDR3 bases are TGTGTCATATCGGGGTACACCGGGGAGCTGTTTTTT.

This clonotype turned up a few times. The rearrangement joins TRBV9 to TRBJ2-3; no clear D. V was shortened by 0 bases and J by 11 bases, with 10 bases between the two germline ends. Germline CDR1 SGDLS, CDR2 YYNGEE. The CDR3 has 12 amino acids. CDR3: CASSVGGSQQYF. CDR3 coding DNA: TGTGCCAGCAGCGTAGGAGGATCCCAGCAGTATTTT.

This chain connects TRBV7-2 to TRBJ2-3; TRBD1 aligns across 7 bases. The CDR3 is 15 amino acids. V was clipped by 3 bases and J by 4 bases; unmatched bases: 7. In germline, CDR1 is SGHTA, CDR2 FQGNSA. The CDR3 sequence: CASSFQGGNADTQYF. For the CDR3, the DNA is TGTGCCAGCAGCTTTCAAGGGGGCAATGCAGATACGCAGTATTTT.

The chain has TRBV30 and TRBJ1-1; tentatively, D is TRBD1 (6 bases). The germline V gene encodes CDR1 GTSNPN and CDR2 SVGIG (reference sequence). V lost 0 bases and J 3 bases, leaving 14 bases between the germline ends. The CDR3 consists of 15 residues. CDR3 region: CAWSVDWGQDTEAFF. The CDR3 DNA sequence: TGTGCCTGGAGTGTCGACTGGGGGCAAGACACTGAAGCTTTCTTT.

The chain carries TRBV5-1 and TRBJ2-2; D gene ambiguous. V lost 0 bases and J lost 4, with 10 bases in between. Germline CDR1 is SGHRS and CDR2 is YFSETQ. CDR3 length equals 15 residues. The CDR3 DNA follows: TGCGCCAGCAGCTTGGGGCGGATTTCCACCGGGGAGCTGTTTTTT. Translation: CASSLGRISTGELFF.

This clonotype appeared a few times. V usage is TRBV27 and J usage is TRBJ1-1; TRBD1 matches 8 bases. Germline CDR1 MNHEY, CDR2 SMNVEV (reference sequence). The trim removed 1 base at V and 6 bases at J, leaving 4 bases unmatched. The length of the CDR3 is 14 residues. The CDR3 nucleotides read TGTGCCAGCAGTTTATGGCAGGGACAGGCTGAAGCTTTCTTT. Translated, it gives CASSLWQGQAEAFF.

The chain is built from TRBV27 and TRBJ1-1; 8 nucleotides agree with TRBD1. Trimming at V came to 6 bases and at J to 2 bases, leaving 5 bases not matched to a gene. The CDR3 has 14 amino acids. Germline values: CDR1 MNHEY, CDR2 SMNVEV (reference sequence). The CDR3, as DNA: TGTGCCAGCAGGGGGGACAGGACCAACACTGAAGCTTTCTTT. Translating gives CASRGDRTNTEAFF.

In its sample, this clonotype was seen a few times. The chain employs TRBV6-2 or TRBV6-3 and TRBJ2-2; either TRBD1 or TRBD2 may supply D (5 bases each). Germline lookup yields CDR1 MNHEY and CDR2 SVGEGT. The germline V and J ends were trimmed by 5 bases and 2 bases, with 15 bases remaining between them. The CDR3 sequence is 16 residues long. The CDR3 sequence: CASSPWRGVNTGELFF. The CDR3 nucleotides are TGTGCCAGCAGTCCCTGGCGAGGGGTCAACACCGGGGAGCTGTTTTTT.

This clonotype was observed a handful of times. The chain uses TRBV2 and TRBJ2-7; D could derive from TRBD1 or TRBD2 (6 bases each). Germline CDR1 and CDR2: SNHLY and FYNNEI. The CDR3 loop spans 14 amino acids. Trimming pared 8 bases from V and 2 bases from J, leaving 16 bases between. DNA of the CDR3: TGTGCCAGCGGGCAGGGGAGGAAGACCTACGAGCAGTACTTC. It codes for CASGQGRKTYEQYF. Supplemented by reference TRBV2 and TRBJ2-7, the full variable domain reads EPEVTQTPSHQVTQMGQEVILRCVPISNHLYFYWYRQILGQKVEFLVSFYNNEISEKSEIFDDQFSVERPDGSNFTLKIRSTKLEDSAMYFCASGQGRKTYEQYFGPGTRLTVT.

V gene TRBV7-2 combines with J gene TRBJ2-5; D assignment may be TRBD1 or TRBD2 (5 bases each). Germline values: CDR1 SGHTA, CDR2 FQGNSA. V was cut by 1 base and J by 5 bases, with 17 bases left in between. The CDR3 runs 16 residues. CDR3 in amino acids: CASSLEPPGTGETQYF. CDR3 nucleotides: TGTGCCAGCAGCTTAGAACCTCCTGGGACGGGGGAGACCCAGTACTTC.

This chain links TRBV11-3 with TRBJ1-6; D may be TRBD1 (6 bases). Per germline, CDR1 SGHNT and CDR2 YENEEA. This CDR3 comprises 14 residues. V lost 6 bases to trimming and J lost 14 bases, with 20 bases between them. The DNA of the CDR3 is TGTGCCAGCAGAACACGTTCCTCAAAGGGGGCCCTCCACTTT. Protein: CASRTRSSKGALHF.

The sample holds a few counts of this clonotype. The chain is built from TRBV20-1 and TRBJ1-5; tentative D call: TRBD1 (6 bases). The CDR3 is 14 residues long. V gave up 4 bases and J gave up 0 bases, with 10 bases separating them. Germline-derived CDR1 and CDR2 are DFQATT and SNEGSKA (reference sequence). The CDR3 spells CSATGDNSNQPQHF. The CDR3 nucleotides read TGCAGTGCTACAGGGGATAATAGCAATCAGCCCCAGCATTTT.

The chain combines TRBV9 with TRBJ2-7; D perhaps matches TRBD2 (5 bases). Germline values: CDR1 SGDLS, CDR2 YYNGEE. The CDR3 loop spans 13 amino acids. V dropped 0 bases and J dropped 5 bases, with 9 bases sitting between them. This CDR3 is CASSVELGDEQYF. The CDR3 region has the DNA TGTGCCAGCAGCGTAGAATTGGGAGACGAGCAGTACTTC.

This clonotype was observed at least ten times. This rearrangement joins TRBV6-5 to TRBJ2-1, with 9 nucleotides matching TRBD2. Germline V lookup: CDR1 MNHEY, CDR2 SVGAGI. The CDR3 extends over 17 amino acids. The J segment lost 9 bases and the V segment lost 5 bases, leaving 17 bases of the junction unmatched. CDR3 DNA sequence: TGTGCCAGCAGTCCACCACCCCGGGGGACTAGCTCCGGTGAGCAGTTCTTC. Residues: CASSPPPRGTSSGEQFF.

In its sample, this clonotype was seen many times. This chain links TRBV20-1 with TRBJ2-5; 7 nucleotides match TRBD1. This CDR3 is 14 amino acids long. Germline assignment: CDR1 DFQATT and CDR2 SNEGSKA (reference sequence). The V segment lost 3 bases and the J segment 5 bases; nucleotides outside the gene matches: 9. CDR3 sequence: CSASTGERWETQYF. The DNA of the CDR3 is TGCAGTGCTAGCACAGGGGAGCGCTGGGAGACCCAGTACTTC.

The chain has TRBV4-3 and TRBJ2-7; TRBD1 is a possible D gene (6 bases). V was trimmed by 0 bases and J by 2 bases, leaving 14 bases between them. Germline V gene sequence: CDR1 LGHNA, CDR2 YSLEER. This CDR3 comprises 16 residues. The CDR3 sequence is CASSQDWTDSPYEQYF. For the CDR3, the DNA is TGCGCCAGCAGCCAAGATTGGACAGATAGCCCCTACGAGCAGTACTTC.

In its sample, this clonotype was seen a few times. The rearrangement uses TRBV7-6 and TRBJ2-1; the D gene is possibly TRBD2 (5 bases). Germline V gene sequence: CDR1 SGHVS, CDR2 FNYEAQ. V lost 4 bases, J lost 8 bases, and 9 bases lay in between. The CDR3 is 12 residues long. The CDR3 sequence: CASSSRGYEQFF. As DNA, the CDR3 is TGTGCCAGCAGCTCTAGAGGGTATGAGCAGTTCTTC.

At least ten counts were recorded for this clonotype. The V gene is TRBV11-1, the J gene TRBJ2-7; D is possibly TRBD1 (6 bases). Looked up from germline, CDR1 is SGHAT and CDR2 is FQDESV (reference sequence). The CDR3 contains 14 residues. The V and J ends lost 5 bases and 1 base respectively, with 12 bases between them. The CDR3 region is CASSLLGQSYEQYF. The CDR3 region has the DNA TGTGCCAGCAGCCTACTCGGACAGTCCTACGAGCAGTACTTC.

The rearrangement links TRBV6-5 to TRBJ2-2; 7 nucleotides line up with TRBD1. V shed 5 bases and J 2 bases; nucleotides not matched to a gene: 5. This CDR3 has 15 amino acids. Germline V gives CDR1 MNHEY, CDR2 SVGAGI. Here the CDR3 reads CASSQTGSNTGELFF. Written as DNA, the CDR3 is TGTGCCAGCAGTCAGACAGGGTCCAACACCGGGGAGCTGTTTTTT.

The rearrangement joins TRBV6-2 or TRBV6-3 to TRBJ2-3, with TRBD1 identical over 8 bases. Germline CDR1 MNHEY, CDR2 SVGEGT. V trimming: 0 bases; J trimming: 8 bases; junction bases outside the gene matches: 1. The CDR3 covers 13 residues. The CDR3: CASSYSGQGTQYF. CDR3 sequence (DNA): TGTGCCAGCAGTTACTCAGGACAGGGTACGCAGTATTTT.

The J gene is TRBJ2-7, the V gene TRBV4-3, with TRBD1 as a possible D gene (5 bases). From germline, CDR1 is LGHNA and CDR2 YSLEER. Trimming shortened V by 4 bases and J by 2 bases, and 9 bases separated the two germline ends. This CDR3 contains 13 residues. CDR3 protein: CASSPGLTYEQYF. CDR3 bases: TGCGCCAGCAGCCCAGGGTTGACCTACGAGCAGTACTTC.

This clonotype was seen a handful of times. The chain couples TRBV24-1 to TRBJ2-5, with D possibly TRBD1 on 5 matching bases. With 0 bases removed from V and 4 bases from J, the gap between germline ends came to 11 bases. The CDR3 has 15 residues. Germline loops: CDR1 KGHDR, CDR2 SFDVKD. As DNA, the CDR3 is TGTGCCACCAGTGATTTGACGGAAGGGGTAGAGACCCAGTACTTC. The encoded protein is CATSDLTEGVETQYF.

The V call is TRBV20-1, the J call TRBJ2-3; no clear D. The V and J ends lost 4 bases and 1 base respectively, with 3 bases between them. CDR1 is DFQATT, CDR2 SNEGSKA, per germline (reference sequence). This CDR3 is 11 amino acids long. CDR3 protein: CSAIGTDTQYF. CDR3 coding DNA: TGCAGTGCTATAGGCACAGATACGCAGTATTTT.

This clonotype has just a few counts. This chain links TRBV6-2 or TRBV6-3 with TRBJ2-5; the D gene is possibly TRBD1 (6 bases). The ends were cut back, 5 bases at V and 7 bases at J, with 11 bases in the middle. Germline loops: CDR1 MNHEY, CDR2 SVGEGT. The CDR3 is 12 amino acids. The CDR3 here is CASSPFRGTQYF. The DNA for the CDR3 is TGTGCCAGCAGTCCCTTCAGGGGGACCCAGTACTTC.